Presented here are 4 T cell receptor beta chains from one specimen sequenced in a study of long-term antiretroviral therapy in people with HIV. This was the immunoSEQ v3.0 assay at survey level. The protocol was immunoSEQ multiplex PCR, while the TCRdb copy is restricted to in-frame clones and leaves out a portion. This sample has under 30,000 clones, with 87% found just once. The material was unsorted PBMCs, obtained 1.8 years before starting antiretroviral therapy. The receptor set was obtained from a man aged 45-60 years with HIV.

About this clone: The junction shows a germline mismatch at one end, possibly a read error. The V and J genes are TRBV20-1 and TRBJ2-7, with a possible D match to TRBD2 (6 bases). CDR1 and CDR2 from the germline V gene are DFQATT and SNEGSKA (reference sequence). CDR3 length equals 11 residues. The CDR3 loop is CSARVQGTGHF. The CDR3 DNA reads TGCAGTGCTAGAGTACAAGGGACTGGCCACTTC.

V and J are TRBV18 and TRBJ2-3, with 7 bases identical to TRBD2. Germline V gene sequence: CDR1 KGHSH, CDR2 LQKENI. CDR3 size: 17 residues. The trim removed 1 base at V and 3 bases at J, leaving 10 bases unmatched. The CDR3: CASSPRAGSGDTDTQYF. The CDR3 DNA is TGTGCCAGCTCACCACGAGCCGGGAGCGGGGATACAGATACGCAGTATTTT. Based on the CDR3 plus reference TRBV18 and TRBJ2-3, the full variable domain is NAGVMQNPRHLVRRRGQEARLRCSPMKGHSHVYWYRQLPEEGLKFMVYLQKENIIDESGMPKERFSAEFPKEGPSILRIQQVVRGDSAAYFCASSPRAGSGDTDTQYFGPGTRLTVL.

This chain joins TRBV6-1 and TRBJ2-3; no clear D gene. Deletions cut 4 bases from V and 3 bases from J, with 17 bases between. The CDR3 sequence is 16 residues long. Germline V gene lookup returns CDR1 MNHNS and CDR2 SASEGT. The CDR3 protein is CASSVQSALWTDTQYF. The CDR3 region has the DNA TGTGCCAGCAGTGTTCAGTCCGCATTGTGGACAGATACGCAGTATTTT.

The chain couples TRBV11-2 to TRBJ2-6; TRBD1 matches at 7 bases. The CDR3 is 19 residues long. The junction had 10 bases not matched to a gene; V was cut back by 2 bases and J by 0 bases. Germline V CDR1 and CDR2: SGHAT, FQNNGV. In DNA form, the CDR3 reads TGTGCCAGCAGCTTAAGAGGGACAGAATCCTACTCTGGGGCCAACGTCCTGACTTTC. Amino acid sequence: CASSLRGTESYSGANVLTF. Combining the CDR3 with reference TRBV11-2 and TRBJ2-6 gives the whole variable domain EAGVAQSPRYKIIEKRQSVAFWCNPISGHATLYWYQQILGQGPKLLIQFQNNGVVDDSQLPKDRFSAERLKGVDSTLKIQPAKLEDSAVYLCASSLRGTESYSGANVLTFGAGSRLTVL.